Following are 18 T cell receptor beta chains from one sample sequenced in a study of circulating and synovial CD4+ cells in juvenile arthritis. Method: immunoSEQ multiplex PCR; TCRdb's copy keeps in-frame clones and lacks some. Of under 35,000 clones listed, around 95% were seen once; the top ten hold 0.15% to 0.2%. Material: CD4+ T cells from blood. All receptors derive from a human donor with juvenile idiopathic arthritis.

The chain recombines TRBV7-9 with TRBJ2-3; D remains unclear. V lost 5 bases and J 0 bases, leaving 21 bases between the germline ends. The CDR3 is 18 residues long. Germline V gene lookup returns CDR1 SEHNR and CDR2 FQNEAQ (reference sequence). The CDR3 DNA sequence: TGTGCCAGCAGCCCGTTTCTTGTGGTAGCAGCTAGCACAGATACGCAGTATTTT. Its protein product is CASSPFLVVAASTDTQYF.

The V and J genes are TRBV28 and TRBJ2-4; maybe TRBD2 (5 bases). This CDR3 has 15 amino acids. Per the germline V gene, CDR1 is MDHEN and CDR2 is SYDVKM. Between the trimmed V and J ends, which lost 4 bases and 0 bases, there was a span of 10 bases. CDR3 DNA: TGTGCCAGCAGTTCAAGCGGTTTAGCCAAAAACATTCAGTACTTC. Translated, it gives CASSSSGLAKNIQYF.

The chain carries TRBV11-2 and TRBJ1-3, with a possible D match to TRBD1 (6 bases). V lost 5 bases to trimming and J lost 7 bases, with 15 bases between them. This CDR3 contains 14 residues. CDR1 is SGHAT, CDR2 FQNNGV, per germline. The CDR3 nucleotides read TGTGCCAGCAGCGCGGGGGCCGCGAGGAACACCATATATTTT. The encoded protein is CASSAGAARNTIYF.

The chain couples TRBV18 to TRBJ1-5; D is perhaps TRBD1 (5 bases). The ends were cut back, 3 bases at V and 2 bases at J, with 14 bases in the middle. CDR1 KGHSH and CDR2 LQKENI come from the germline V gene. The CDR3 loop spans 16 amino acids. The CDR3 DNA follows: TGTGCCAGCTCACCTAGCCGGGGGAAGGGCAATCAGCCCCAGCATTTT. Its protein is CASSPSRGKGNQPQHF.

This clone has a single count. This chain connects TRBV7-9 to TRBJ1-5, with D possibly TRBD1 on 6 matching bases. The CDR3 runs 13 residues. Germline V gene data show CDR1 as SEHNR and CDR2 as FQNEAQ (reference sequence). The V end lost 5 bases, the J end lost 11 bases, and 16 bases lay between the germline ends. The CDR3 DNA sequence: TGTGCCAGCAGCCAGGACAGCGGTAGGGCCCAGCATTTT. Protein: CASSQDSGRAQHF.

The chain uses TRBV6-6 and TRBJ2-3; 10 nucleotides line up with TRBD2. CDR3 size: 14 residues. Looked up from germline, CDR1 is MNHNY and CDR2 is SVGAGI (reference sequence). V lost 7 bases to trimming and J lost 5 bases; unmatched junction nucleotides: 6. The CDR3 bases are TGTGCCAGCAAACAGACTAGCGGGTTAGATACGCAGTATTTT. It yields the protein CASKQTSGLDTQYF.

DNA for the CDR3: TGTGCCAGCAGCCAAGATTCGCCTAGCGAGAACACCGGGGAGCTGTTTTTT. Protein sequence: CASSQDSPSENTGELFF. V is TRBV4-2 and J is TRBJ2-2; TRBD2 might be the D (6 bases). The CDR3 is 17 residues long. The ends were cut back, 0 bases at V and 1 base at J, with 12 bases in the middle. The germline V gene encodes CDR1 LGHNA and CDR2 YNFKEQ.

This clone was recorded once. This chain connects TRBV19 to TRBJ1-6; 7 bases are a match to TRBD1. Losses at the gene ends were 6 bases for V and 10 bases for J; bases not matched to a gene: 15. The CDR3 totals 16 residues. CDR1 is LNHDA and CDR2 is SQIVND in the germline V gene (reference sequence). The CDR3 loop is CASSKALQGSGSPLHF. Written as DNA, the CDR3 is TGTGCCAGTAGCAAGGCTTTACAGGGGAGTGGCTCACCCCTCCACTTT.

J is TRBJ1-2 and V is TRBV9; D is uncertain. The V gene's germline CDR1 is SGDLS and CDR2 YYNGEE. With 3 bases removed from V and 3 bases from J, the gap between germline ends came to 6 bases. This CDR3 region has 12 residues. CDR3 protein: CASSASYYGYTF. DNA for the CDR3: TGTGCCAGCAGCGCATCATACTATGGCTACACCTTC. The entire variable domain, with the rest obtained from reference TRBV9 and TRBJ1-2, is as follows: DSGVTQTPKHLITATGQRVTLRCSPRSGDLSVYWYQQSLDQGLQFLIQYYNGEERAKGNILERFSAQQFPDLHSELNLSSLELGDSALYFCASSASYYGYTFGSGTRLTVV.

The chain joins TRBV18 to TRBJ1-1; 10 bases map to TRBD1. In germline, CDR1 is KGHSH, CDR2 LQKENI. The trim removed 3 bases at V and 5 bases at J, leaving 6 bases unmatched. The CDR3 consists of 15 residues. CDR3 residues: CASSPQTGGVTEAFF. CDR3 nucleotide sequence: TGTGCCAGCTCACCCCAGACAGGGGGCGTAACTGAAGCTTTCTTT. Together with reference TRBV18 and TRBJ1-1, the CDR3 gives the full variable domain: NAGVMQNPRHLVRRRGQEARLRCSPMKGHSHVYWYRQLPEEGLKFMVYLQKENIIDESGMPKERFSAEFPKEGPSILRIQQVVRGDSAAYFCASSPQTGGVTEAFFGQGTRLTVV.

The chain recombines TRBV11-3 with TRBJ2-7; 10 bases are a match to TRBD1. With 5 bases clipped from V and 2 bases from J, the junction kept 6 bases outside the gene matches. The germline V gene encodes CDR1 SGHNT and CDR2 YENEEA. The CDR3 sequence is 15 residues long. This CDR3 is CASSPGTGDTYEQYF. The CDR3 DNA follows: TGTGCCAGCAGCCCGGGGACAGGGGACACCTACGAGCAGTACTTC. The variable domain in full, with the rest retrieved from reference TRBV11-3 and TRBJ2-7, is EAGVVQSPRYKIIEKKQPVAFWCNPISGHNTLYWYLQNLGQGPELLIRYENEEAVDDSQLPKDRFSAERLKGVDSTLKIQPAELGDSAVYLCASSPGTGDTYEQYFGPGTRLTVT.

Comment on this clone: One junction end does not reproduce the germline sequence, and a read error may be involved. V and J are TRBV6-5 and TRBJ1-1; D is ambiguous. Germline CDR1 reads MNHEY; CDR2 reads SVGAGI. The CDR3 sequence is 12 residues long. CDR3 in DNA: TGTGCCAGCAGCGCCACCACAGCCAGATCAGTCTTT. Amino acid sequence: CASSATTARSVF.

The chain combines TRBV27 with TRBJ2-5, with 8 bases identical to TRBD2. This CDR3 contains 15 residues. Germline V gene sequence: CDR1 MNHEY, CDR2 SMNVEV (reference sequence). Trimming took 6 bases from V and 3 from J; bases not matched to a gene: 9. This chain's CDR3 is CASSITGGRKETQYF. As DNA, the CDR3 is TGTGCCAGCAGCATCACGGGGGGGCGGAAAGAGACCCAGTACTTC.

The table lists this clone with a count of one. The junction departs from the called germline gene at one end, perhaps through a read error. The sample has other DNA sequences that encode this CDR3 too. The CDR3 here is CASRGTSGRLNTGELFF. The CDR3 bases are TGTGCTAGCAGGGGGACTAGCGGGAGGTTGAACACCGGGGAGCTGTTTTTT. V usage is TRBV5-6 and J usage is TRBJ2-2; 15 bases align to TRBD2. CDR3 length equals 17 residues. Per germline, CDR1 SGHDT and CDR2 YYEEEE.

The chain links TRBV5-1 to TRBJ2-2, with 7 bases aligning to TRBD2. With 0 bases clipped from V and 1 base from J, the junction kept 3 bases outside the gene matches. Looked up from germline, CDR1 is SGHRS and CDR2 is YFSETQ. The CDR3 extends over 16 amino acids. The CDR3 bases are TGCGCCAGCAGCTTGGTTCTAGCGGTGAACACCGGGGAGCTGTTTTTT. Translated: CASSLVLAVNTGELFF.

This chain links TRBV11-3 with TRBJ2-1, with 7 bases matching TRBD2. CDR1 SGHNT and CDR2 YENEEA come from the germline V gene. The V and J ends lost 1 base and 14 bases, in that order; junction bases with no gene match: 11. The CDR3 length is 14 residues. DNA for the CDR3: TGTGCCAGCAGCTTAGGCGGTAGCGGGTTAGAAAAGTTCTTC. Translation gives CASSLGGSGLEKFF. Combining the CDR3 with reference TRBV11-3 and TRBJ2-1 gives the whole variable domain EAGVVQSPRYKIIEKKQPVAFWCNPISGHNTLYWYLQNLGQGPELLIRYENEEAVDDSQLPKDRFSAERLKGVDSTLKIQPAELGDSAVYLCASSLGGSGLEKFFGPGTRLTVL.

The chain carries TRBV6-1 and TRBJ1-1; no definite D call. The CDR3 consists of 13 residues. Germline V CDR1 and CDR2: MNHNS, SASEGT. V lost 6 bases and J 5 bases, leaving 13 bases between the germline ends. CDR3 in amino acids: CASRTGGKTEAFF. The CDR3, as DNA: TGTGCCAGCAGGACGGGAGGTAAGACTGAAGCTTTCTTT.

The rearrangement links TRBV11-2 to TRBJ1-5, with 10 bases lining up with TRBD1. The V gene's germline CDR1 is SGHAT and CDR2 FQNNGV. With 5 bases clipped from V and 2 bases from J, the junction kept 6 bases outside the gene matches. This CDR3 has 16 amino acids. CDR3: CASSPWTGGGNQPQHF. The CDR3 DNA is TGTGCCAGCAGCCCTTGGACAGGGGGGGGCAATCAGCCCCAGCATTTT.